One and the same sample provided the 14 T cell receptor beta chains below, sequenced in a study of OX40 agonist ivuxolimab in advanced cancers. Clones were sequenced by immunoSEQ multiplex PCR, and TCRdb holds only the in-frame ones, with some missing. Counted here are 48,000 or so clones, roughly 81% occurring once; the ten biggest clones make up 7.3%. Sequenced material: CD4+ or CD8+ T cells sorted from blood, taken in a trial of the OX40 agonist ivuxolimab. Receptor source: an adult with an advanced solid tumor such as melanoma, head and neck, liver or kidney cancer.

The V and J genes are TRBV4-2 and TRBJ1-2, with D unclear. Trimming cost V 1 base and J 2 bases, with 8 bases left between them. The CDR3 totals 14 residues. The germline CDR1 and CDR2 sequences are LGHNA and YNFKEQ. In DNA form, the CDR3 reads TGTGCCAGCAGCCAAGTCGGAGGGAACTATGGCTACACCTTC. It encodes CASSQVGGNYGYTF.

The chain has TRBV13 and TRBJ2-7, with TRBD2 identical over 8 bases. CDR3 size: 12 residues. Losses at the gene ends were 1 base for V and 9 bases for J; bases not matched to a gene: 2. Germline CDR1 is PRHDT and CDR2 is FYEKMQ (reference sequence). This CDR3 reads CASSLDGRVQYF. DNA of the CDR3: TGTGCCAGCAGCTTAGACGGGAGGGTGCAGTACTTC.

This clone was seen just once. CDR3: CASSFEMNTEAFF. DNA for the CDR3: TGTGCCAGCAGCTTCGAGATGAACACTGAAGCTTTCTTT. The rearrangement links TRBV11-3 to TRBJ1-1; D unresolved. CDR3 length equals 13 residues. Germline assignment: CDR1 SGHNT and CDR2 YENEEA. Between the trimmed V and J ends, which lost 3 bases and 0 bases, there was a span of 5 bases.

V usage is TRBV5-6 and J usage is TRBJ2-7; 7 bases align to TRBD2. The CDR3 runs to 15 residues. In germline, CDR1 is SGHDT, CDR2 YYEEEE. V was clipped by 5 bases and J by 3 bases; unmatched bases: 11. The CDR3 DNA follows: TGTGCCAGCAGTTATCCAGCTAGCGGATACTACGAGCAGTACTTC. This gives the protein CASSYPASGYYEQYF.

V and J are TRBV6-5 and TRBJ2-7; D perhaps matches TRBD1 (5 bases). The CDR3 covers 15 residues. Between the trimmed V and J ends, which lost 0 bases and 5 bases, there was a span of 14 bases. Germline lookup yields CDR1 MNHEY and CDR2 SVGAGI. The CDR3 reads CASSYSFRDRNEQYF. In DNA form, the CDR3 reads TGTGCCAGCAGTTACTCGTTCAGGGATAGGAACGAGCAGTACTTC.

The chain has TRBV19 and TRBJ2-5, with D possibly TRBD2 on 6 matching bases. The DNA end is a closer match to TRBJ2-7, so the J assignment may be wrong. Germline V CDR1 and CDR2: LNHDA, SQIVND (reference sequence). This CDR3 has 13 residues. The CDR3 spells CASSWGDRYEQYF. The CDR3 nucleotides read TGTGCCAGTAGTTGGGGGGACCGCTACGAGCAGTACTTC.

The rearrangement uses TRBV6-6 and TRBJ1-3, with D hard to call. CDR3 length: 14 amino acids. Trimming shortened V by 7 bases and J by 4 bases, and 14 bases separated the two germline ends. Germline CDR1 and CDR2: MNHNY and SVGAGI (reference sequence). The CDR3 loop reads CASTPILRGNTIYF. In nucleotides, the CDR3 is TGTGCCAGCACCCCAATCTTACGAGGAAACACCATATATTTT.

The chain links TRBV19 to TRBJ2-1; D is uncertain. Germline values: CDR1 LNHDA, CDR2 SQIVND (reference sequence). The V end lost 5 bases, the J end lost 6 bases, and 20 bases lay between the germline ends. CDR3 length: 16 amino acids. CDR3 loop: CASSASSTQILNEQFF. In DNA form, the CDR3 reads TGTGCCAGTAGTGCATCTTCCACTCAAATACTCAATGAGCAGTTCTTC.

This chain uses TRBV18 with TRBJ2-1; D not certain. V lost 2 bases and J lost 14, with 10 bases in between. The CDR3 is made up of 11 amino acids. Germline assignment: CDR1 KGHSH and CDR2 LQKENI. The DNA for the CDR3 is TGTGCCAGCTCACCAGAGTTTACGAAGTTCTTC. This translates into CASSPEFTKFF.

This chain's CDR3 is CAISEPPRPGLTDTQYF. CDR3 nucleotides: TGTGCCATCAGTGAACCCCCCAGACCCGGACTCACAGATACGCAGTATTTT. The chain recombines TRBV10-3 with TRBJ2-3; tentative D call: TRBD2 (5 bases). Germline V gene data show CDR1 as ENHRY and CDR2 as SYGVKD. This CDR3 has 17 residues. Trimming removed 3 bases at V and 2 bases at J, with 18 bases between.

The V gene is TRBV5-4, the J gene TRBJ2-5; D gene unclear. Germline CDR1 is SGHNT and CDR2 is YYREEE (reference sequence). Trimming removed 3 bases at V and 5 bases at J, with 11 bases between. CDR3 size: 13 residues. CDR3 sequence: CASSSTTQETQYF. The CDR3, as DNA: TGTGCCAGCAGCTCGACAACCCAGGAGACCCAGTACTTC.

This chain uses TRBV6-1 with TRBJ2-5, with 11 positions matching TRBD2. The junction had 7 bases not matched to a gene; V was cut back by 5 bases and J by 5 bases. Germline V gene lookup returns CDR1 MNHNS and CDR2 SASEGT. The length of the CDR3 is 15 residues. CDR3 sequence reads: CASSLGTSGGETQYF. CDR3 coding DNA: TGTGCCAGCAGTTTGGGGACTAGCGGAGGGGAGACCCAGTACTTC.

The chain uses TRBV27 and TRBJ1-5, with D possibly being TRBD1 (6 bases). The CDR3 contains 15 residues. Germline CDR1 is MNHEY and CDR2 is SMNVEV (reference sequence). V lost 6 bases, J lost 3 bases, and 15 bases lay in between. The chain's CDR3 is CASRLGQSNNQPQHF. CDR3 DNA: TGTGCCAGCAGGCTAGGACAGAGTAACAATCAGCCCCAGCATTTT.

This clone was counted a few times. The chain uses TRBV7-7 and TRBJ2-5; no clear D. Between the trimmed V and J ends, which lost 1 base and 5 bases, there was a span of 8 bases. The CDR3 spans 13 residues. Germline V lookup: CDR1 SSHAT, CDR2 FNYEAQ (reference sequence). Here the CDR3 reads CASSLGVVETQYF. As DNA, the CDR3 is TGTGCCAGCAGCTTAGGGGTCGTGGAGACCCAGTACTTC.